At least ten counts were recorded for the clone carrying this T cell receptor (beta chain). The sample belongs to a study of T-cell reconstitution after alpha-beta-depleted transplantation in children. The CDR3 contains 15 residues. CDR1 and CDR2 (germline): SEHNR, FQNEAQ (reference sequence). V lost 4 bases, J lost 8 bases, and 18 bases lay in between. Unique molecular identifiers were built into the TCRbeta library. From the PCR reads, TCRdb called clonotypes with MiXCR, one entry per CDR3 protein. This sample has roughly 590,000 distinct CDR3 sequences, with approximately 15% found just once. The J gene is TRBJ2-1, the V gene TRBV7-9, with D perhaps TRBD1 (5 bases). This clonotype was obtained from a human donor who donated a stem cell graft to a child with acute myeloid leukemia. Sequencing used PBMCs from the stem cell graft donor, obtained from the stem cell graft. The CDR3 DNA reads TGTGCCAGCAGCTCCCCCCTCAGGGCTCGCTATGAGCAGTTCTTC. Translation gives CASSSPLRARYEQFF.